Shown below are 10 T cell receptor beta chains from a single sample sequenced in a study of T cells in Graves' hyperthyroidism and ophthalmopathy. RNA transcripts provided the source from which TCR beta CDR3 regions were amplified. HTBI primers drove first-round RT-PCR of the TCR CDR3. TCRdb independently ran MiXCR on the multiplex PCR reads; one entry per CDR3 protein. The sample has roughly 640,000 distinct CDR3 sequences; more than 15% are singletons. Material: blood. Receptors originate from a woman in her thirties or forties with Graves' ophthalmopathy.

The J gene is TRBJ2-7, the V gene TRBV9; 14 nucleotides line up with TRBD2. CDR1 and CDR2 (germline): SGDLS, YYNGEE. The V segment lost 0 bases and the J segment 6 bases; nucleotides outside the gene matches: 5. CDR3 size: 16 residues. DNA of the CDR3: TGTGCCAGCAGCGTAGACGGGACTAGCGGGAGCCGCGAGCAGTACTTC. This translates into CASSVDGTSGSREQYF.

This clonotype appeared many times. This chain links TRBV6-5 with TRBJ2-7; 11 bases map to TRBD1. Per germline, CDR1 MNHEY and CDR2 SVGAGI. The junction had 12 bases not matched to a gene; V was cut back by 3 bases and J by 5 bases. The CDR3 is 17 amino acids. The CDR3 here is CASSYESGTGGFDEQYF. The CDR3 coding sequence is TGTGCCAGCAGTTATGAGAGTGGGACAGGGGGTTTCGACGAGCAGTACTTC.

On this clonotype itself: No conserved phenylalanine or tryptophan ends this CDR3, so it is likely a read error. The chain is built from TRBV13 and TRBJ2-7, with a possible D match to TRBD1 (6 bases). Per germline, CDR1 PRHDT and CDR2 FYEKMQ (reference sequence). CDR3 size: 12 residues. The V gene lost 5 bases and the J gene lost 3 bases, with 8 bases spanning the gap. This chain's CDR3 is CASSGQCYEQYL. The CDR3 coding sequence is TGTGCCAGCAGCGGACAGTGCTACGAGCAGTACCTC.

The chain links TRBV28 to TRBJ2-7, with 11 bases that match TRBD2. V shed 6 bases, J shed 6 bases, and the junction held 4 bases outside the gene matches. In germline, CDR1 is MDHEN, CDR2 SYDVKM. The length of the CDR3 is 13 residues. The CDR3, as DNA: TGTGCCAGCAGGACTAGCGGGACCTGCGAGCAGTACTTC. Protein product: CASRTSGTCEQYF.

This clonotype has at least ten counts. The chain carries TRBV11-2 and TRBJ2-3; a possible D gene is TRBD2 (5 bases). Trimming pared 8 bases from V and 2 bases from J, leaving 20 bases between. The CDR3 sequence is 16 residues long. In germline, CDR1 is SGHAT, CDR2 FQNNGV. The CDR3: CASGGPPGKHTDTQYF. As DNA, the CDR3 is TGTGCCAGCGGCGGGCCCCCAGGAAAACACACAGATACGCAGTATTTT.

This clonotype was counted between two and nine times. The J gene is TRBJ2-3, the V gene TRBV5-5; D gene ambiguous. V was clipped by 0 bases and J by 0 bases, with 14 bases between them. Germline V gene data show CDR1 as SGHKS and CDR2 as YYEKEE (reference sequence). The CDR3 length is 17 residues. The CDR3 spells CASSLASWARSTDTQYF. The CDR3 bases are TGTGCCAGCAGCTTGGCCTCGTGGGCCAGAAGCACAGATACGCAGTATTTT.

This clonotype appeared many times. At one end, the junction sequence differs from germline, possibly due to a read error. This chain links TRBV2 with TRBJ2-7; either TRBD1 or TRBD2 may fit D (6 bases each). Germline CDR1 SNHLY, CDR2 FYNNEI. The CDR3 is 14 residues long. CDR3 in amino acids: CASRDGGASHEQYF. The CDR3 coding sequence is TGTGCCAGCCGTGACGGGGGCGCATCCCACGAGCAGTACTTC.

This clonotype was counted a few times. One end of the junction does not line up with germline, which may come from a read error. J is TRBJ1-4 and V is TRBV11-2, with D unclear. CDR3 length equals 15 residues. Germline values: CDR1 SGHAT, CDR2 FQNNGV. The CDR3 nucleotides read TGTGCCAACAGCTTAGGGTTTGCAACTAATGAAAAACTGTTTTTT. Translating gives CANSLGFATNEKLFF. The full variable domain, rest sourced from reference TRBV11-2 and TRBJ1-4, is EAGVAQSPRYKIIEKRQSVAFWCNPISGHATLYWYQQILGQGPKLLIQFQNNGVVDDSQLPKDRFSAERLKGVDSTLKIQPAKLEDSAVYLCANSLGFATNEKLFFGSGTQLSVL.

As for this clonotype: This may come from a read error, since a much larger clone is one base off. As DNA, the CDR3 is TGCAGTGCTTCCGTTGGGGGGGGGTACAATGAGCAGTCCTTC. This gives the protein CSASVGGGYNEQSF. The rearrangement joins TRBV20-1 to TRBJ2-1; 7 bases align to TRBD2. Germline lookup yields CDR1 DFQATT and CDR2 SNEGSKA (reference sequence). This CDR3 is built from 14 residues.

CDR3: CSATGLAVETQYF. The CDR3 DNA reads as TGCAGTGCAACGGGACTAGCTGTGGAGACCCAGTACTTC. The V call is TRBV20-1, the J call TRBJ2-5; 9 nucleotides match TRBD2. J gave up 5 bases and V 6 bases, and 7 bases lay outside the gene matches. This CDR3 contains 13 residues. Germline CDR1 reads DFQATT; CDR2 reads SNEGSKA (reference sequence).